These 8 T cell receptor beta chains were sequenced from one sample in a study of cytomegalovirus exposure and HLA in healthy donors. In the PCR, 60 Vbeta and 13 Jbeta primers were used. Profiling relied on immunoSEQ multiplex PCR, and the TCRdb table lists in-frame clones only, not all of them. The profile shows roughly 120,000 clones, about 90% of them singletons. The specimen was PBMCs. The receptors here all came from a man aged 35-49 years in good health and CMV-seronegative.

The gene calls are TRBV28 and TRBJ2-7; D not resolved. V gave up 3 bases and J gave up 6 bases, with 6 bases separating them. The CDR3 loop spans 11 amino acids. Germline V gene data show CDR1 as MDHEN and CDR2 as SYDVKM. For the CDR3, the DNA is TGTGCCAGCAGTTTGTCAGGCGAGCAGTACTTC. Translation: CASSLSGEQYF.

The chain recombines TRBV7-2 with TRBJ2-6; 7 bases line up with TRBD2. The CDR3 runs 15 residues. V lost 3 bases, J lost 4 bases, and 3 bases stayed unmatched. From germline, CDR1 is SGHTA and CDR2 FQGNSA. The CDR3 sequence is CASSLGGSGANVLTF. CDR3 bases: TGTGCCAGCAGCTTGGGGGGGTCCGGGGCCAACGTCCTGACTTTC.

The chain carries TRBV13 and TRBJ2-7; 12 bases map to TRBD1. The J segment lost 7 bases and the V segment lost 4 bases, leaving 5 bases of the junction unmatched. Germline assignment: CDR1 PRHDT and CDR2 FYEKMQ (reference sequence). The CDR3 is made up of 14 amino acids. CDR3 sequence reads: CASSWGQGAGEQYF. In nucleotides, the CDR3 is TGTGCCAGCAGCTGGGGACAGGGGGCGGGGGAGCAGTACTTC.

The CDR3 loop reads CASSGTGAMNTEAFF. The CDR3 coding sequence is TGTGCCAGCAGCGGGACAGGGGCCATGAACACTGAAGCTTTCTTT. This chain joins TRBV5-4 and TRBJ1-1; TRBD1 matches at 10 bases. The V and J ends lost 4 bases and 0 bases, in that order; junction bases with no gene match: 3. CDR1 and CDR2 from the germline V gene are SGHNT and YYREEE (reference sequence). There are 15 residues in the CDR3.

The V gene is TRBV25-1, the J gene TRBJ2-7, with D possibly TRBD1 on 7 matching bases. This CDR3 is 14 amino acids long. The germline V gene has CDR1 MGHDK and CDR2 SYGVNS. V lost 0 bases to trimming and J lost 7 bases, with 13 bases between them. In DNA form, the CDR3 reads TGTGCCAGCAGTGAATACCAGACAGGGAGGGAGCAGTACTTC. This sequence encodes CASSEYQTGREQYF.

V and J are TRBV11-2 and TRBJ2-1; TRBD2 agrees at 14 bases. Germline lookup yields CDR1 SGHAT and CDR2 FQNNGV. V shed 4 bases, J shed 5 bases, and the junction held 7 bases outside the gene matches. The CDR3 length is 17 residues. DNA of the CDR3: TGTGCCAGCAGCTCAGGGACTAGCGGGGGCGCAAACAATGAGCAGTTCTTC. Translating it yields CASSSGTSGGANNEQFF. The full variable domain, rest sourced from reference TRBV11-2 and TRBJ2-1, is EAGVAQSPRYKIIEKRQSVAFWCNPISGHATLYWYQQILGQGPKLLIQFQNNGVVDDSQLPKDRFSAERLKGVDSTLKIQPAKLEDSAVYLCASSSGTSGGANNEQFFGPGTRLTVL.

V is TRBV19 and J is TRBJ1-1; no clear D gene. The germline V and J ends were trimmed by 6 bases and 1 base, with 9 bases remaining between them. The CDR3 is made up of 13 amino acids. CDR1 LNHDA and CDR2 SQIVND come from the germline V gene (reference sequence). The CDR3 DNA reads as TGTGCCAGTAGACCGACTAGGAACACTGAAGCTTTCTTT. Its translation is CASRPTRNTEAFF.

V gene TRBV27 combines with J gene TRBJ1-1; TRBD1 is a possible D gene (6 bases). Looked up from germline, CDR1 is MNHEY and CDR2 is SMNVEV (reference sequence). Trimming took off 6 bases at V and 7 bases at J, with 15 bases between the two ends. This CDR3 contains 13 residues. CDR3 DNA sequence: TGTGCCAGCAGCTTGCGTGAACAGGGTGAAGCTTTCTTT. Protein sequence: CASSLREQGEAFF.